Below, 32 T cell receptor beta chains from the same sample are listed, as sequenced in a study of blood T cell repertoires in COVID-19. Data came from immunoSEQ multiplex PCR; TCRdb stores just in-frame clones and leaves some out. The repertoire holds 200,000 to 250,000 clones, with around 84% as singletons. What was sequenced was peripheral blood. Receptors originate from a man of 80 years or more with acute or convalescent COVID-19.

The V call is TRBV10-3, the J call TRBJ2-3; possibly TRBD2 for D (6 bases). V lost 1 base and J lost 4, with 9 bases in between. The length of the CDR3 is 14 residues. CDR1 is ENHRY and CDR2 is SYGVKD in the germline V gene. The CDR3 loop is CAISEYGGADTQYF. CDR3 nucleotide sequence: TGTGCCATCAGTGAGTACGGGGGAGCAGATACGCAGTATTTT.

The V call is TRBV18, the J call TRBJ2-3; D not resolved. This CDR3 is built from 11 residues. V dropped 4 bases and J dropped 5 bases, with 4 bases sitting between them. Germline loops: CDR1 KGHSH, CDR2 LQKENI. The CDR3 loop reads CASSLQDTQYF. CDR3 coding DNA: TGTGCCAGCTCACTTCAAGATACGCAGTATTTT.

J is TRBJ1-5 and V is TRBV29-1; 8 nucleotides agree with TRBD1. The CDR3 length is 14 residues. The V segment lost 6 bases and the J segment 3 bases; nucleotides outside the gene matches: 7. From germline, CDR1 is SQVTM and CDR2 ANQGSEA. The CDR3 sequence: CSVGQGIDNQPQHF. Written as DNA, the CDR3 is TGCAGCGTCGGACAGGGAATCGACAATCAGCCCCAGCATTTT.

This clone was recorded once. The rearrangement links TRBV18 to TRBJ2-3; 8 bases align to TRBD2. The CDR3 totals 16 residues. The junction had 9 bases not matched to a gene; V was cut back by 3 bases and J by 4 bases. Germline lookup yields CDR1 KGHSH and CDR2 LQKENI. The CDR3 region is CASSPAGAGGPDTQYF. In nucleotides, the CDR3 is TGTGCCAGCTCACCTGCAGGGGCGGGAGGCCCAGATACGCAGTATTTT.

The chain joins TRBV18 to TRBJ2-3; 11 bases fit TRBD2. This CDR3 contains 16 residues. Unmatched junction bases numbered 5, after V lost 4 bases and J lost 2 bases. CDR1 is KGHSH, CDR2 LQKENI, per germline. In nucleotides, the CDR3 is TGTGCCAGCTCACTCCTAGCGGGAGGCTTCACAGATACGCAGTATTTT. As protein: CASSLLAGGFTDTQYF. The full variable domain, in which reference TRBV18 and TRBJ2-3 provide the parts outside the CDR3, is NAGVMQNPRHLVRRRGQEARLRCSPMKGHSHVYWYRQLPEEGLKFMVYLQKENIIDESGMPKERFSAEFPKEGPSILRIQQVVRGDSAAYFCASSLLAGGFTDTQYFGPGTRLTVL.

V usage is TRBV19 and J usage is TRBJ1-5; TRBD1 aligns across 8 bases. The germline V gene has CDR1 LNHDA and CDR2 SQIVND (reference sequence). Losses at the gene ends were 6 bases for V and 1 base for J; bases not matched to a gene: 5. CDR3 length: 15 residues. Here the CDR3 reads CASSQDRVSNQPQHF. The CDR3 coding sequence is TGTGCCAGTAGCCAGGACAGGGTGAGCAATCAGCCCCAGCATTTT.

The chain links TRBV12-5 to TRBJ2-2, with D uncertain. The CDR3 loop spans 15 amino acids. CDR1 is LGHNT, CDR2 FRNRAP, per germline. The V gene lost 4 bases and the J gene lost 5 bases, with 14 bases spanning the gap. The CDR3 loop reads CASGSRGVETGELFF. The DNA of the CDR3 is TGTGCTAGTGGTTCGCGCGGAGTTGAAACCGGGGAGCTGTTTTTT.

The DNA of the CDR3 is TGTGCCAGCAGCTTAGTAGCACTGTACAATGAGCAGTTCTTC. It is translated as CASSLVALYNEQFF. This rearrangement joins TRBV7-2 to TRBJ2-1, with D unresolved. CDR1 SGHTA and CDR2 FQGNSA come from the germline V gene. The length of the CDR3 is 14 residues. Trimming pared 1 base from V and 4 bases from J, leaving 8 bases between.

V and J are TRBV19 and TRBJ2-1, with D perhaps matching TRBD1 (7 bases). Germline V gene data show CDR1 as LNHDA and CDR2 as SQIVND (reference sequence). The ends were cut back, 10 bases at V and 9 bases at J, with 31 bases in the middle. This CDR3 contains 17 residues. The CDR3 here is CATLNAGQLNGGGEQFF. The CDR3 DNA reads as TGTGCCACTTTGAACGCGGGACAGCTCAACGGTGGGGGTGAGCAGTTCTTC.

This chain uses TRBV6-5 with TRBJ1-2; 8 bases agree with TRBD1. Germline V lookup: CDR1 MNHEY, CDR2 SVGAGI. The CDR3 contains 14 residues. With 6 bases clipped from V and 8 bases from J, the junction kept 11 bases outside the gene matches. CDR3 nucleotide sequence: TGTGCCAGCAGCCCCGCTAGGACAGGGATGGGCTACACCTTC. This gives the protein CASSPARTGMGYTF.

The gene calls are TRBV11-2 and TRBJ1-1; 10 bases are shared with TRBD1. V was pared by 5 bases and J by 1 base, with 4 bases of the junction left unmatched. Germline loops: CDR1 SGHAT, CDR2 FQNNGV. This CDR3 is 15 amino acids long. The CDR3 bases are TGTGCCAGCAGCGCGACAGGGGGCGCGAACACTGAAGCTTTCTTT. It translates to CASSATGGANTEAFF.

V gene TRBV4-1 combines with J gene TRBJ2-7; possible D gene TRBD1, 6 bases. V was trimmed by 1 base and J by 4 bases, leaving 14 bases between them. CDR3 length: 15 amino acids. Germline assignment: CDR1 MGHRA and CDR2 YSYEKL. For the CDR3, the DNA is TGCGCCAGCAGCCAAGGGTTTGGACAGTCGTACGAGCAGTACTTC. It is translated as CASSQGFGQSYEQYF.

CDR3 DNA sequence: TGTGCCAGCTCACCCCCGTCGAGCCGCAATGAGCAGTTCTTC. Encoded protein: CASSPPSSRNEQFF. The chain uses TRBV18 and TRBJ2-1; D call uncertain. V shed 3 bases and J shed 6 bases, with 12 bases lying between them. The length of the CDR3 is 14 residues. Germline V gene data show CDR1 as KGHSH and CDR2 as LQKENI.

The chain uses TRBV6-5 and TRBJ1-4; 7 nucleotides align to TRBD1. V gave up 6 bases and J gave up 4 bases; unmatched junction bases: 5. The CDR3 consists of 14 residues. CDR1 and CDR2 (germline): MNHEY, SVGAGI. The DNA of the CDR3 is TGTGCCAGCAGCGCCGGGACAGATAATGAAAAACTGTTTTTT. Translation: CASSAGTDNEKLFF.

This clone was recorded only once. The chain couples TRBV5-5 to TRBJ2-1; a weak D match, TRBD2 (6 bases). This CDR3 contains 15 residues. Germline CDR1 reads SGHKS; CDR2 reads YYEKEE (reference sequence). The V end was cut by 0 bases, the J end by 2 bases, with 9 bases between. In DNA form, the CDR3 reads TGTGCCAGCAGCTTGGAGGAGGGGACCTACAATGAGCAGTTCTTC. Residues: CASSLEEGTYNEQFF.

The chain uses TRBV5-1 and TRBJ2-2; possible D gene TRBD2, 5 bases. V lost 1 base and J lost 6, with 13 bases in between. Germline loops: CDR1 SGHRS, CDR2 YFSETQ. The CDR3 is 15 amino acids. The CDR3 region is CASSLLLASSGELFF. DNA for the CDR3: TGCGCCAGCAGCTTGTTGCTAGCTTCGTCCGGGGAGCTGTTTTTT. Full variable domain (remainder filled in from reference TRBV5-1 and TRBJ2-2): KAGVTQTPRYLIKTRGQQVTLSCSPISGHRSVSWYQQTPGQGLQFLFEYFSETQRNKGNFPGRFSGRQFSNSRSEMNVSTLELGDSALYLCASSLLLASSGELFFGEGSRLTVL.

The chain joins TRBV28 to TRBJ1-5; TRBD1 might be the D (5 bases). V was clipped by 2 bases and J by 4 bases, with 9 bases between them. CDR3 length: 14 residues. Germline V gene sequence: CDR1 MDHEN, CDR2 SYDVKM. The CDR3 sequence: CASSLVTVNQPQHF. Written as DNA, the CDR3 is TGTGCCAGCAGTTTAGTGACAGTGAATCAGCCCCAGCATTTT.

The chain couples TRBV6-5 to TRBJ2-7; TRBD1 matches 10 bases. Germline V gene lookup returns CDR1 MNHEY and CDR2 SVGAGI. V was pared by 5 bases and J by 0 bases, with 4 bases of the junction left unmatched. The CDR3 consists of 15 residues. The CDR3 DNA follows: TGTGCCAGCAGTCCCCGGACAGGGGGCTCCTACGAGCAGTACGTC. Translation gives CASSPRTGGSYEQYV.

The chain links TRBV7-8 to TRBJ2-3; no clear D gene. Trimming left V 3 bases short and J 5 bases short, with 18 bases between. Per the germline V gene, CDR1 is SGHVS and CDR2 is FQNEAQ. This CDR3 is 16 amino acids long. The CDR3 DNA follows: TGTGCCAGCAGCTTCTCGAGGTCCCTGAGGAGAGATACGCAGTATTTT. Encoded protein: CASSFSRSLRRDTQYF.

V usage is TRBV5-4 and J usage is TRBJ2-5; possibly TRBD1 for D (6 bases). Deletions cut 5 bases from V and 5 bases from J, with 10 bases between. The CDR3 runs 12 residues. CDR1 and CDR2 (germline): SGHNT, YYREEE (reference sequence). DNA for the CDR3: TGTGCCAGCAGGTCCCAGGGGGAGACCCAGTACTTC. It yields the protein CASRSQGETQYF. Together with reference TRBV5-4 and TRBJ2-5, the CDR3 gives the full variable domain: ETGVTQSPTHLIKTRGQQVTLRCSSQSGHNTVSWYQQALGQGPQFIFQYYREEENGRGNFPPRFSGLQFPNYSSELNVNALELDDSALYLCASRSQGETQYFGPGTRLLVL.

J is TRBJ1-2 and V is TRBV28, with TRBD1 identical over 9 bases. With V trimmed by 2 bases and J by 3 bases, 10 bases remained unmatched. The CDR3 runs 17 residues. The V gene's germline CDR1 is MDHEN and CDR2 SYDVKM. In DNA, the CDR3 is TGTGCCAGCAGTTTAACCGGGACAGGGTCGAGACACTATGGCTACACCTTC. Amino acid sequence: CASSLTGTGSRHYGYTF.

This chain uses TRBV10-3 with TRBJ2-7, with a weak D call TRBD1 (6 bases). Germline CDR1 ENHRY, CDR2 SYGVKD. CDR3 length: 12 amino acids. Trimming pared 6 bases from V and 3 bases from J, leaving 9 bases between. DNA for the CDR3: TGTGCCATCAGAGGCAGGGGCTACGAGCAGTACGTC. Protein product: CAIRGRGYEQYV.

The rearrangement joins TRBV19 to TRBJ1-4, with TRBD1 matching over 7 bases. The CDR3 is 15 amino acids. V lost 6 bases, J lost 5 bases, and 9 bases stayed unmatched. Germline V gene data show CDR1 as LNHDA and CDR2 as SQIVND (reference sequence). The CDR3 nucleotides read TGTGCCAGTAGAATTGGGGACAGAAGAAATGAAAAACTGTTTTTT. It codes for CASRIGDRRNEKLFF.

This sequence joins TRBV7-9 and TRBJ2-5; D is perhaps TRBD2 (5 bases). The V gene's germline CDR1 is SEHNR and CDR2 FQNEAQ (reference sequence). The CDR3 extends over 13 amino acids. V was cut by 1 base and J by 5 bases, with 8 bases left in between. CDR3 nucleotide sequence: TGTGCCAGCAGCTTAGTGGTAGCGGAGACCCAGTACTTC. Residues: CASSLVVAETQYF.

This clone was seen once. J is TRBJ1-5 and V is TRBV4-3, with D unresolved. V shed 4 bases and J shed 5 bases, with 9 bases lying between them. The length of the CDR3 is 13 residues. Per germline, CDR1 LGHNA and CDR2 YSLEER. CDR3 sequence: CASSPTPDQPQHF. In DNA, the CDR3 is TGCGCCAGCAGCCCTACCCCGGATCAGCCCCAGCATTTT.

The J gene is TRBJ1-5, the V gene TRBV9, with a weak D call TRBD1 (6 bases). Germline assignment: CDR1 SGDLS and CDR2 YYNGEE. The CDR3 length is 16 residues. The V end lost 4 bases, the J end lost 5 bases, and 19 bases lay between the germline ends. Written as DNA, the CDR3 is TGTGCCAGCAGCCCCGGGGGGGCAGGGGCGGATCAGCCCCAGCATTTT. This codes for CASSPGGAGADQPQHF.

The genes are TRBV11-1 and TRBJ1-1, with 7 bases fitting TRBD1. The CDR3 has 16 residues. V lost 5 bases to trimming and J lost 1 base; unmatched junction nucleotides: 10. Per germline, CDR1 SGHAT and CDR2 FQDESV (reference sequence). The CDR3 loop reads CASSPDRVLRNTEAFF. The CDR3 nucleotides are TGTGCCAGCAGCCCAGACAGGGTTCTTAGGAACACTGAAGCTTTCTTT.

The chain employs TRBV28 and TRBJ1-4, with a possible D match to TRBD1 (5 bases). The CDR3 spans 14 residues. The germline CDR1 and CDR2 sequences are MDHEN and SYDVKM. V lost 6 bases, J lost 5 bases, and 13 bases lay in between. The CDR3 region is CASSPSGANEKLFF. The CDR3 nucleotides are TGTGCCAGCAGCCCTAGCGGGGCGAATGAAAAACTGTTTTTT.

This chain uses TRBV10-3 with TRBJ2-1; the match to TRBD2 covers 8 bases. V was clipped by 4 bases and J by 3 bases; unmatched bases: 5. This CDR3 comprises 15 residues. The germline V gene encodes CDR1 ENHRY and CDR2 SYGVKD. The CDR3 region is CAISAPGLDYNEQFF. The CDR3, as DNA: TGTGCCATCAGTGCCCCGGGACTAGACTACAATGAGCAGTTCTTC.

The CDR3 is CASSLVAGGRAFSYNEQFF. The CDR3 DNA is TGCGCCAGCAGCTTGGTGGCGGGAGGCAGAGCTTTCTCCTACAATGAGCAGTTCTTC. V gene TRBV5-1 combines with J gene TRBJ2-1, with 8 bases that match TRBD2. The CDR3 sequence is 19 residues long. The J segment lost 0 bases and the V segment lost 0 bases, leaving 11 bases of the junction unmatched. From germline, CDR1 is SGHRS and CDR2 YFSETQ.

This clone turned up a few times. The chain carries TRBV6-4 and TRBJ2-7; 10 nucleotides align to TRBD1. V lost 6 bases to trimming and J lost 1 base; unmatched junction nucleotides: 9. Germline loops: CDR1 MRHNA, CDR2 SNTAGT. The CDR3 spans 16 residues. The CDR3 spells CASRYPPGQGSYEQYF. The CDR3, as DNA: TGTGCCAGCAGGTACCCTCCGGGACAGGGGTCCTACGAGCAGTACTTC.

This clone was counted between two and nine times. This rearrangement joins TRBV27 to TRBJ2-1, with a possible D match to TRBD2 (6 bases). Germline CDR1 reads MNHEY; CDR2 reads SMNVEV (reference sequence). This CDR3 comprises 13 residues. The V and J ends lost 3 bases and 6 bases respectively, with 9 bases between them. This CDR3 reads CASSFGGSNEQFF. CDR3 bases: TGTGCCAGCAGTTTTGGAGGGTCCAATGAGCAGTTCTTC.